Listed below are T cell receptor beta chains from one sample, sequenced in a study of T cell responses to AZD1222 COVID-19 vaccine. Produced via immunoSEQ multiplex PCR; TCRdb's table is partial and in-frame only. The sample yields roughly 100,000 clones, about 85% seen once. Source: peripheral blood, taken 28 days after the second AZD1222 dose. Every receptor here comes from an adult who received the AZD1222 COVID-19 vaccine. Both conserved end residues are part of each CDR3. D genes are given only for firm matches. Not every row has a clone size; where given, it reads once, few, many or a size class.

j_call,cdr3_length,v_call,d_call,clone_size,cdr3_aa,cdr3_nt
TRBJ1-5,14,TRBV28,TRBD1,NA,CASSKDRGNQPQHF,TGTGCCAGCAGTAAAGACAGGGGCAATCAGCCCCAGCATTTT
TRBJ2-1,15,TRBV9,NA,NA,CASSVGGRSYNEQFF,TGTGCCAGCAGCGTAGGTGGGCGCTCCTACAATGAGCAGTTCTTC
TRBJ1-1,15,TRBV2,TRBD1,once,CASSELTGMGTEAFF,TGTGCCAGCAGTGAATTGACAGGGATGGGAACTGAAGCTTTCTTT
TRBJ2-1,16,TRBV6-2/TRBV6-3,NA,few,CASSSPAQEYFNEQFF,TGTGCCAGCAGTTCTCCGGCACAAGAGTACTTCAATGAGCAGTTCTTC
TRBJ1-5,16,TRBV19,NA,NA,CASSIGNMASNQPQHF,TGTGCCAGTAGTATCGGTAACATGGCTAGCAATCAGCCCCAGCATTTT
TRBJ2-1,15,TRBV28,NA,NA,CASNPGDVSYNEQFF,TGTGCCAGCAATCCAGGGGACGTCAGCTACAATGAGCAGTTCTTC
TRBJ1-4,17,TRBV30,TRBD1,NA,CAWERNGDRRSNEKLFF,TGTGCCTGGGAGAGGAATGGGGACAGGAGATCTAATGAAAAACTGTTTTTT
TRBJ1-5,15,TRBV30,TRBD1,NA,CAWRGQGMRNQPQHF,TGTGCCTGGAGGGGACAGGGGATGAGGAATCAGCCCCAGCATTTT
TRBJ2-2,13,TRBV30,NA,NA,CAWRGHFTGELFF,TGTGCCTGGAGAGGACATTTCACCGGGGAGCTGTTTTTT
TRBJ1-3,16,TRBV10-3,NA,NA,CAIRDTGGLSGNTIYF,TGTGCCATCAGAGATACCGGAGGCCTCTCTGGAAACACCATATATTTT
TRBJ1-1,12,TRBV6-5,NA,once,CASSPDRSRAFF,TGTGCCAGCAGCCCGGATCGATCCAGGGCTTTCTTT
TRBJ2-2,15,TRBV5-1,NA,NA,CASTKTWGEAGELFF,TGCGCCAGCACCAAGACATGGGGAGAGGCCGGGGAGCTGTTTTTT
TRBJ2-5,18,TRBV5-6,TRBD1,once,CASSFQGQGLLLQETQYF,TGTGCCAGCAGCTTTCAGGGACAGGGTCTTCTGCTACAAGAGACCCAGTACTTC
TRBJ2-2,17,TRBV27,TRBD2,NA,CASSFSTSGSHTGELFF,TGTGCCAGCAGTTTCTCGACTAGCGGGAGTCACACCGGGGAGCTGTTTTTT
TRBJ2-1,16,TRBV9,NA,NA,CASSVVSRGSYNEQFF,TGTGCCAGCAGCGTAGTATCAAGGGGCTCCTACAATGAGCAGTTCTTC
TRBJ2-7,11,TRBV13,NA,NA,CASSLGYEQYF,TGTGCCAGCAGCTTAGGGTACGAGCAGTACTTC
TRBJ1-1,14,TRBV9,NA,NA,CASSVSGFSTEAFF,TGTGCCAGCAGCGTAAGTGGGTTTTCCACTGAAGCTTTCTTT
TRBJ1-1,13,TRBV27,NA,once,CASCFRWNTEAFF,TGTGCCAGCTGCTTCAGGTGGAACACTGAAGCTTTCTTT
TRBJ1-3,15,TRBV6-5,NA,NA,CASSTGWSSGNTIYF,TGTGCCAGCAGTACCGGGTGGAGCTCTGGAAACACCATATATTTT
TRBJ1-1,11,TRBV5-1,NA,NA,CASSSHTEAFF,TGCGCCAGCAGCAGCCACACTGAAGCTTTCTTT
TRBJ2-4,18,TRBV2,TRBD2,once,CASSERLAGVIAKNIQYF,TGTGCCAGCAGTGAACGGCTAGCGGGAGTGATAGCCAAAAACATTCAGTACTTC
TRBJ2-7,16,TRBV19,NA,NA,CASSINPSSATYEQYF,TGTGCCAGTAGTATAAATCCCAGCAGCGCGACCTACGAGCAGTACTTC
TRBJ1-2,14,TRBV21-1,NA,few,CASSAPGSAYGYTF,TGTGCCAGCAGCGCCCCGGGCTCTGCTTATGGCTACACCTTC
TRBJ1-5,14,TRBV24-1,NA,NA,CATSDNGPDQPQHF,TGTGCCACCAGTGATAACGGGCCAGATCAGCCCCAGCATTTT
TRBJ2-3,12,TRBV6-5,NA,NA,CASDRTRDTQYF,TGTGCCAGTGACAGGACCCGGGATACGCAGTATTTT
TRBJ2-7,15,TRBV11-1,TRBD2,NA,CASSLPGTSGYEQYF,TGTGCCAGCAGCCTACCCGGGACTAGCGGATACGAGCAGTACTTC
TRBJ2-1,12,TRBV30,NA,NA,CAWSAGLARQFF,TGTGCCTGGAGCGCAGGACTCGCGAGACAGTTCTTC
TRBJ2-1,16,TRBV18,NA,NA,CASSPPDGSSYNEQFF,TGTGCCAGCTCACCTCCGGACGGTAGCTCCTACAATGAGCAGTTCTTC
TRBJ1-4,15,TRBV12-1,NA,NA,CASSFAQGLWEKLFF,TGTGCCAGCAGCTTTGCGCAGGGGCTTTGGGAAAAACTGTTTTTT
TRBJ2-5,19,TRBV5-5,NA,NA,CASSFQGSQTHTYQETQYF,TGTGCCAGCAGCTTCCAGGGGTCCCAGACCCATACATACCAAGAGACCCAGTACTTC
TRBJ1-1,11,TRBV6-1,TRBD1,once,CASTERGPAFF,TGTGCCAGCACTGAAAGGGGGCCTGCTTTCTTT
TRBJ2-1,14,TRBV24-1,NA,few,CATSDHRAYNEQFF,TGTGCCACCAGTGACCACCGGGCCTACAATGAGCAGTTCTTC
TRBJ1-2,14,TRBV10-3,NA,NA,CAITGDNHNYGYTF,TGTGCCATCACCGGGGACAATCATAACTATGGCTACACCTTC
TRBJ2-7,15,TRBV7-3,NA,NA,CASSLTREFFPEQYF,TGTGCCAGCAGCTTGACTCGGGAGTTTTTCCCCGAGCAGTACTTC